The 12 T cell receptor beta chains reported below all come from one sample, sequenced in a study of Ad26.COV2.S vaccination and SARS-CoV-2 variants. Sample treatment: roughly 19 received Ad26.COV2.S at low or high dose, single or two shots; roughly five received placebo; per-sample allocation not given. Repertoires come from day 63 after the first vaccine or placebo injection. Some clones are missing from TCRdb's copy, which holds only in-frame ones; the method was immunoSEQ multiplex PCR. The sample consists of about 400,000 clones, around 87% of them appearing once. The material sequenced was peripheral blood, taken in a trial of Ad26.COV2.S vaccine versus placebo. These receptors came from a person aged 18-60 years who received the Ad26.COV2.S COVID-19 vaccine or a placebo.

V usage is TRBV5-1 and J usage is TRBJ2-7, with a tentative D call TRBD2 (5 bases). The CDR3 consists of 16 residues. Germline CDR1 SGHRS, CDR2 YFSETQ. The germline V and J ends were trimmed by 3 bases and 2 bases, with 18 bases remaining between them. The CDR3 sequence is CASSWGVGSRTYEQYF. The DNA for the CDR3 is TGCGCCAGCAGCTGGGGAGTGGGCAGTCGGACCTACGAGCAGTACTTC.

The rearrangement joins TRBV6-6 to TRBJ2-5; 7 bases fit TRBD1. The CDR3 spans 14 residues. Germline V gene lookup returns CDR1 MNHNY and CDR2 SVGAGI (reference sequence). Germline trimming cut 7 bases from V and 2 bases from J; bases unmatched to any gene: 7. In DNA form, the CDR3 reads TGTGCCAGCACCGACAGACAGGGACAAGAGACCCAGTACTTC. This encodes CASTDRQGQETQYF.

The chain has TRBV6-5 and TRBJ1-2, with D unclear. Trimming shortened V by 6 bases and J by 8 bases, and 16 bases separated the two germline ends. CDR3 length equals 13 residues. Germline V gene lookup returns CDR1 MNHEY and CDR2 SVGAGI. This CDR3 is CASSQRRNDGYTF. The CDR3 region has the DNA TGTGCCAGCAGCCAAAGGCGAAATGACGGCTACACCTTC.

The CDR3 DNA sequence: TGTGCCAGCAGACGGGACCTGACTGGAAAACTGTTTTTT. Its translation is CASRRDLTGKLFF. This chain connects TRBV12-3 or TRBV12-4 to TRBJ1-4; D may be TRBD1 (5 bases). The CDR3 covers 13 residues. The germline V and J ends were trimmed by 6 bases and 10 bases, with 15 bases remaining between them.

Worth noting for this clone: The junction does not match germline at one end; this may be a read error. V usage is TRBV20-1 and J usage is TRBJ2-7; TRBD2 aligns across 8 bases. This CDR3 is 15 amino acids long. Germline V lookup: CDR1 DFQATT, CDR2 SNEGSKA (reference sequence). The CDR3: CSASAPGGGTYGQYF. The CDR3 region has the DNA TGCAGTGCTAGTGCCCCCGGCGGGGGGACGTACGGGCAGTACTTC.

The rearrangement uses TRBV29-1 and TRBJ2-1; D remains unclear. The V gene lost 6 bases and the J gene lost 3 bases, with 6 bases spanning the gap. CDR1 is SQVTM and CDR2 is ANQGSEA in the germline V gene. This CDR3 comprises 11 residues. This CDR3 is CSVDFYNEQFF. CDR3 nucleotides: TGCAGCGTAGACTTCTACAATGAGCAGTTCTTC.

The sample holds one count of this clone. J is TRBJ2-1 and V is TRBV5-8, with 11 bases matching TRBD2. Germline loops: CDR1 SGHTS, CDR2 YDEGEE. The CDR3 has 16 amino acids. V dropped 0 bases and J dropped 7; count of bases not matched to a gene: 6. The CDR3 reads CASSLAPLAGVNEQFF. The DNA of the CDR3 is TGTGCCAGCAGCTTGGCCCCACTAGCGGGGGTTAATGAGCAGTTCTTC.

V usage is TRBV12-2 and J usage is TRBJ2-7; the D call in the table, TRBD1, was not verified against the DNA. TRBV12-2 is a pseudogene. The CDR3 totals 12 residues. CDR3 loop: CAPGTGPYEQYF. The CDR3 DNA reads TGTGCCCCCGGGACAGGGCCCTACGAGCAGTACTTC.

This clone has just one count. The rearrangement joins TRBV7-9 to TRBJ1-2, with 8 bases fitting TRBD1. The CDR3 loop spans 15 amino acids. In germline, CDR1 is SEHNR, CDR2 FQNEAQ (reference sequence). J lost 0 bases, V lost 3 bases, and 3 bases had no gene match. DNA for the CDR3: TGTGCCAGCAGCTTTGGGACAGGCGCTAACTATGGCTACACCTTC. It translates to CASSFGTGANYGYTF.

The V and J genes are TRBV6-1 and TRBJ1-2; 8 bases match TRBD1. CDR3 size: 16 residues. Germline values: CDR1 MNHNS, CDR2 SASEGT. V shed 1 base and J 0 bases; nucleotides not matched to a gene: 4. The CDR3 sequence: CASSEGTGLTNYGYTF. The CDR3, as DNA: TGTGCCAGCAGTGAAGGGACAGGGTTGACTAACTATGGCTACACCTTC.

The chain joins TRBV5-6 to TRBJ2-7, with a possible D match to TRBD1 (7 bases). The CDR3 is 13 residues long. The germline gives CDR1 SGHDT, CDR2 YYEEEE. The V end lost 0 bases, the J end lost 6 bases, and 10 bases lay between the germline ends. The CDR3 DNA is TGTGCCAGCAGCTTGGTCCAGGGGGGCGAGCAGTACTTC. Amino acid sequence: CASSLVQGGEQYF. Complete variable domain (other parts from reference TRBV5-6 and TRBJ2-7): DAGVTQSPTHLIKTRGQQVTLRCSPKSGHDTVSWYQQALGQGPQFIFQYYEEEERQRGNFPDRFSGHQFPNYSSELNVNALLLGDSALYLCASSLVQGGEQYFGPGTRLTVT.

The rearrangement uses TRBV11-2 and TRBJ2-3; 7 nucleotides agree with TRBD1. The J segment lost 2 bases and the V segment lost 0 bases, leaving 14 bases of the junction unmatched. Germline-derived CDR1 and CDR2 are SGHAT and FQNNGV. The CDR3 runs to 19 residues. The CDR3 protein is CASSLDPWGRGFDTDTQYF. The CDR3 nucleotides are TGTGCCAGCAGCTTAGACCCTTGGGGCAGGGGGTTTGACACAGATACGCAGTATTTT. The complete variable domain, with remaining parts taken from reference TRBV11-2 and TRBJ2-3, reads EAGVAQSPRYKIIEKRQSVAFWCNPISGHATLYWYQQILGQGPKLLIQFQNNGVVDDSQLPKDRFSAERLKGVDSTLKIQPAKLEDSAVYLCASSLDPWGRGFDTDTQYFGPGTRLTVL.